The 29 T cell receptor beta chains below all came from one sample that was sequenced in a study of T cells in Graves' hyperthyroidism and ophthalmopathy. The investigators amplified TCR beta CDR3 regions from RNA transcripts. During a first-round RT-PCR of the TCR CDR3, the HTBI primer set was used. TCRdb reprocessed the multiplex PCR reads with MiXCR, giving one entry per CDR3 protein. The table includes about 660,000 distinct CDR3 sequences, about 45% detected once. Sequenced input: peripheral blood or thyroid tissue (not recorded which). The receptors come from an adult man with Graves' disease, either hyperthyroidism or ophthalmopathy (not recorded which).

This clonotype was recorded at least ten times. The rearrangement joins TRBV7-9 to TRBJ1-2; D may be TRBD1 (5 bases). CDR1 is SEHNR, CDR2 FQNEAQ, per germline (reference sequence). Trimming took 4 bases from V and 4 from J, leaving 13 bases between them. This CDR3 comprises 14 residues. The CDR3, as DNA: TGTGCCAGCAGCTCCGGGGCAGTCGCCTATGGCTACACCTTC. This translates into CASSSGAVAYGYTF.

The rearrangement links TRBV29-1 to TRBJ1-4, with TRBD1 matching over 7 bases. CDR3 length equals 13 residues. The germline V gene encodes CDR1 SQVTM and CDR2 ANQGSEA. Germline trimming cut 3 bases from V and 3 bases from J; bases unmatched to any gene: 1. CDR3 residues: CSVETGPNEKLFF. The CDR3 DNA sequence: TGCAGCGTTGAGACAGGGCCTAATGAAAAACTGTTTTTT.

There are many counts of this clonotype. The chain has TRBV6-5 and TRBJ1-2, with no clear D. Trimming removed 0 bases from V and 0 bases from J, with 5 bases in between. This CDR3 comprises 14 residues. Per the germline V gene, CDR1 is MNHEY and CDR2 is SVGAGI. Here the CDR3 reads CASSYSTPNYGYTF. As DNA, the CDR3 is TGTGCCAGCAGTTACTCGACTCCTAACTATGGCTACACCTTC.

This clonotype has a count of ten or more. CDR3 protein: CASSLTGGGGNEKLFF. The CDR3 DNA reads TGTGCCAGCAGCTTGACAGGGGGAGGAGGTAATGAAAAACTGTTTTTT. The rearrangement uses TRBV5-5 and TRBJ1-4; 8 bases line up with TRBD1. CDR1 and CDR2 (germline): SGHKS, YYEKEE (reference sequence). This CDR3 has 16 amino acids. J was trimmed by 4 bases and V by 1 base; bases with no gene match: 6.

In its sample, this clonotype was seen a few times. The rearrangement uses TRBV6-1 and TRBJ1-6; weak D call: TRBD1 (5 bases). Germline CDR1 MNHNS, CDR2 SASEGT. V was pared by 9 bases and J by 8 bases, with 14 bases between. CDR3 length: 13 residues. DNA for the CDR3: TGTGCCAGTAGTATCAGGGTGGATTCACCCCTCCACTTT. Residues: CASSIRVDSPLHF.

The CDR3 sequence is CASSQDMFGVNSPLHF. Here the CDR3 DNA reads TGTGCCAGCAGCCAAGATATGTTTGGTGTGAATTCACCCCTCCACTTT. V usage is TRBV14 and J usage is TRBJ1-6; D gene unclear. Per germline, CDR1 SGHDN and CDR2 FVKESK. The ends were cut back, 0 bases at V and 7 bases at J, with 13 bases in the middle. The CDR3 runs 16 residues.

In this sample, this clonotype turned up many times. The V call is TRBV29-1, the J call TRBJ1-2; D not certain. Germline V CDR1 and CDR2: SQVTM, ANQGSEA. This CDR3 comprises 12 residues. Trimming took off 3 bases at V and 8 bases at J, with 13 bases between the two ends. The CDR3: CSVERALRGYTF. In DNA form, the CDR3 reads TGCAGCGTTGAGAGGGCGTTGCGGGGCTACACCTTC. Based on the CDR3 plus reference TRBV29-1 and TRBJ1-2, the full variable domain is SAVISQKPSRDICQRGTSLTIQCQVDSQVTMMFWYRQQPGQSLTLIATANQGSEATYESGFVIDKFPISRPNLTFSTLTVSNMSPEDSSIYLCSVERALRGYTFGSGTRLTVV.

This clonotype was detected a few times. The chain combines TRBV13 with TRBJ1-1; 7 nucleotides align to TRBD1. CDR1 PRHDT and CDR2 FYEKMQ come from the germline V gene (reference sequence). The length of the CDR3 is 15 residues. J gave up 3 bases and V 0 bases, and 4 bases lay outside the gene matches. CDR3 protein: CASSLGRDRYTEAFF. DNA for the CDR3: TGTGCCAGCAGCTTAGGCCGGGACAGATACACTGAAGCTTTCTTT.

About this clonotype itself: Being one base from a much bigger clone, this may be a read error. The CDR3 DNA is TGTGCCAGCAGCCCCGCCCGGACTAGCGGCACCTACGGGCAGTACTTC. This encodes CASSPARTSGTYGQYF. This rearrangement joins TRBV7-8 to TRBJ2-7; 10 bases map to TRBD2. The CDR3 consists of 16 residues. Looked up from germline, CDR1 is SGHVS and CDR2 is FQNEAQ.

At least ten counts were recorded for this clonotype. The chain carries TRBV10-3 and TRBJ1-5, with D unclear. CDR1 and CDR2 (germline): ENHRY, SYGVKD. The CDR3 extends over 14 amino acids. The germline V and J ends were trimmed by 3 bases and 5 bases, with 11 bases remaining between them. The CDR3 region has the DNA TGTGCCATCAGTGATGCTGGAGGATATCAGCCCCAGCATTTT. It yields the protein CAISDAGGYQPQHF.

This clonotype was observed a few times. An end of the junction differs from the germline gene, which may be a read error. The CDR3: CASSSRTGESNQPQHF. CDR3 DNA sequence: TGTGCCAGCAGTTCCCGGACAGGGGAAAGCAATCAGCCCCAGCATTTT. The J gene is TRBJ1-5, the V gene TRBV10-3, with 9 nucleotides matching TRBD1. Germline V CDR1 and CDR2: ENHRY, SYGVKD. The CDR3 is 16 residues long.

This clonotype was detected ten times or more. The chain joins TRBV20-1 to TRBJ1-5; D is perhaps TRBD1 (6 bases). Trimming shortened V by 3 bases and J by 2 bases, and 11 bases separated the two germline ends. Germline CDR1 DFQATT, CDR2 SNEGSKA (reference sequence). There are 14 residues in the CDR3. CDR3 DNA: TGCAGTGCTAGTCAGGGGACGGGCAATCAGCCCCAGCATTTT. As protein: CSASQGTGNQPQHF.

This clonotype was recorded many times. The rearrangement uses TRBV25-1 and TRBJ1-1; 8 bases match TRBD1. CDR1 and CDR2 from the germline V gene are MGHDK and SYGVNS. This CDR3 region has 14 residues. J was trimmed by 4 bases and V by 0 bases; bases with no gene match: 1. CDR3 loop: CASSEYTGGTEAFF. CDR3 DNA sequence: TGTGCCAGCAGTGAATATACAGGGGGCACTGAAGCTTTCTTT. Complete variable domain (other parts from reference TRBV25-1 and TRBJ1-1): EADIYQTPRYLVIGTGKKITLECSQTMGHDKMYWYQQDPGMELHLIHYSYGVNSTEKGDLSSESTVSRIRTEHFPLTLESARPSHTSQYLCASSEYTGGTEAFFGQGTRLTVV.

The chain recombines TRBV19 with TRBJ1-2; 12 bases agree with TRBD1. J gave up 3 bases and V 9 bases, and 8 bases lay outside the gene matches. Germline CDR1 LNHDA, CDR2 SQIVND (reference sequence). This CDR3 contains 15 residues. In nucleotides, the CDR3 is TGTGCCAGCCTCCGGGACAGGGGGCTCGACTATGGCTACACCTTC. Residues: CASLRDRGLDYGYTF.

This clonotype was found a few times. The V call is TRBV9, the J call TRBJ1-4; 9 nucleotides match TRBD1. The CDR3 sequence is 14 residues long. In germline, CDR1 is SGDLS, CDR2 YYNGEE. V lost 3 bases to trimming and J lost 8 bases; unmatched junction nucleotides: 5. CDR3 sequence: CASSAQGAGEKLFF. CDR3 bases: TGTGCCAGCAGCGCACAGGGGGCTGGGGAAAAACTGTTTTTT.

This clonotype showed up just a few times. The V call is TRBV28, the J call TRBJ1-2; no clear D gene. V lost 6 bases and J 0 bases, leaving 8 bases between the germline ends. CDR3 size: 13 residues. From germline, CDR1 is MDHEN and CDR2 SYDVKM. CDR3 bases: TGTGCCAGCAGCATCTCACCTAACTATGGCTACACCTTC. Its translation is CASSISPNYGYTF.

At least ten counts were recorded for this clonotype. V and J are TRBV29-1 and TRBJ1-2; 7 nucleotides match TRBD1. This CDR3 region has 14 residues. Germline V gives CDR1 SQVTM, CDR2 ANQGSEA. The trim removed 3 bases at V and 4 bases at J, leaving 8 bases unmatched. The CDR3 loop is CSVEGQQRFYGYTF. CDR3 bases: TGCAGCGTTGAGGGACAGCAACGCTTCTATGGCTACACCTTC. The whole variable domain, filled in from reference TRBV29-1 and TRBJ1-2, reads SAVISQKPSRDICQRGTSLTIQCQVDSQVTMMFWYRQQPGQSLTLIATANQGSEATYESGFVIDKFPISRPNLTFSTLTVSNMSPEDSSIYLCSVEGQQRFYGYTFGSGTRLTVV.

This clonotype was recorded once. The chain is built from TRBV2 and TRBJ2-1, with 7 bases identical to TRBD1. V was pared by 11 bases and J by 5 bases, with 3 bases of the junction left unmatched. The germline V gene has CDR1 SNHLY and CDR2 FYNNEI. The CDR3 runs to 11 residues. In nucleotides, the CDR3 is TGTGCCGAGGGGACAGACAATGAGCAGTTCTTC. Translating gives CAEGTDNEQFF.

This clonotype showed up many times. The CDR3 region has the DNA TGTGCCAGCAGCCATGTCGGGACAAACTACGAGCAGTACTTC. Protein product: CASSHVGTNYEQYF. The chain joins TRBV14 to TRBJ2-7; maybe TRBD1 (6 bases). The CDR3 contains 14 residues. Germline lookup yields CDR1 SGHDN and CDR2 FVKESK. V lost 3 bases and J 3 bases, leaving 12 bases between the germline ends. The full variable domain, its missing parts supplied by reference TRBV14 and TRBJ2-7, is EAGVTQFPSHSVIEKGQTVTLRCDPISGHDNLYWYRRVMGKEIKFLLHFVKESKQDESGMPNNRFLAERTGGTYSTLKVQPAELEDSGVYFCASSHVGTNYEQYFGPGTRLTVT.

The rearrangement joins TRBV7-6 to TRBJ1-1; D is undetermined. This CDR3 comprises 13 residues. The V end was cut by 6 bases, the J end by 7 bases, with 15 bases between. Germline assignment: CDR1 SGHVS and CDR2 FNYEAQ. In DNA form, the CDR3 reads TGTGCCAGCAGTCGGGCGGGATATAATGAAGCTTTCTTT. Its translation: CASSRAGYNEAFF.

The CDR3 loop is CSARWAGQGNEKLFF. CDR3 in DNA: TGCAGTGCTAGATGGGCGGGACAGGGTAATGAAAAACTGTTTTTT. J is TRBJ1-4 and V is TRBV20-1, with 9 positions matching TRBD1. V shed 2 bases and J 4 bases; nucleotides not matched to a gene: 5. The CDR3 has 15 amino acids. In germline, CDR1 is DFQATT, CDR2 SNEGSKA (reference sequence).

The V gene is TRBV20-1, the J gene TRBJ1-6; D possibly corresponds to TRBD1 (5 bases). The CDR3 spans 14 residues. V was trimmed by 0 bases and J by 13 bases, leaving 16 bases between them. From germline, CDR1 is DFQATT and CDR2 SNEGSKA (reference sequence). CDR3 in DNA: TGCAGTGCTAGAGATCGAGGGACTAATCAGCCCCTCCACTTT. Amino acids: CSARDRGTNQPLHF.

V usage is TRBV20-1 and J usage is TRBJ1-3, with D perhaps matching TRBD1 (5 bases). The CDR3 length is 14 residues. The germline V gene encodes CDR1 DFQATT and CDR2 SNEGSKA (reference sequence). With 5 bases removed from V and 0 bases from J, the gap between germline ends came to 11 bases. In nucleotides, the CDR3 is TGCAGTGCTCGGGACCGCCGCTCTGGAAACACCATATATTTT. Amino acid sequence: CSARDRRSGNTIYF.

The chain links TRBV20-1 to TRBJ1-4; D is uncertain. V was shortened by 0 bases and J by 5 bases, with 7 bases between the two germline ends. From germline, CDR1 is DFQATT and CDR2 SNEGSKA (reference sequence). There are 13 residues in the CDR3. The CDR3 here is CSARDGKNEKLFF. The CDR3 nucleotides read TGCAGTGCTAGAGACGGAAAGAATGAAAAACTGTTTTTT.

This clonotype was recorded many times. J is TRBJ1-2 and V is TRBV7-9; D call uncertain. V was clipped by 1 base and J by 4 bases, with 7 bases between them. The CDR3 spans 13 residues. CDR1 and CDR2 (germline): SEHNR, FQNEAQ (reference sequence). The CDR3 region is CASSLGAGYGYTF. DNA for the CDR3: TGTGCCAGCAGCTTAGGTGCAGGCTATGGCTACACCTTC. Combining the CDR3 with reference TRBV7-9 and TRBJ1-2 gives the whole variable domain DTGVSQNPRHKITKRGQNVTFRCDPISEHNRLYWYRQTLGQGPEFLTYFQNEAQLEKSRLLSDRFSAERPKGSFSTLEIQRTEQGDSAMYLCASSLGAGYGYTFGSGTRLTVV.

J is TRBJ1-2 and V is TRBV12-3 or TRBV12-4; 9 nucleotides align to TRBD1. The length of the CDR3 is 17 residues. V gave up 6 bases and J gave up 0 bases; unmatched junction bases: 11. For the CDR3, the DNA is TGTGCCAGCAGCCAGAACAGGGGGCGCACCTCTAACTATGGCTACACCTTC. This sequence encodes CASSQNRGRTSNYGYTF.

This clonotype was recorded a few times. Its ends do not fully match the called genes, so a read error is possible. This chain links TRBV12-3 or TRBV12-4 with TRBJ1-4, with D tentatively TRBD1 (6 bases). The CDR3 loop spans 8 amino acids. CDR3 in amino acids: CASSLGGF. The CDR3 bases are TGTGCCAGCAGTTTGGGGGGCTTT.

About this clonotype itself: Possible read error: a much larger clone is one base away. The chain joins TRBV7-8 to TRBJ1-6; no definite D call. CDR3 length: 13 amino acids. Per germline, CDR1 SGHVS and CDR2 FQNEAQ. Here the CDR3 DNA reads TGTGCCAGCAGTAGAGAAAATAATCCACCCCTCCACTTT. Translated, it gives CASSRENNPPLHF.

This chain connects TRBV6-5 to TRBJ1-5; D is undetermined. V gave up 0 bases and J gave up 2 bases, with 14 bases separating them. The CDR3 runs 17 residues. Germline CDR1 is MNHEY and CDR2 is SVGAGI. CDR3 DNA sequence: TGTGCCAGCAGTTACTCAGCACCCGGTTCGGGCAATCAGCCCCAGCATTTT. It yields the protein CASSYSAPGSGNQPQHF.